Sequencing of this T cell receptor (beta chain) was carried out in a study of T cell clusters in autoimmune cytopenias. Findings of the study overall: TRB repertoire shifts in secondary cytopenia and chronic lymphocytic leukemia mostly reflected lymphoma, not autoimmunity.

One tube held mixed TRB-A and TRB-B primer pools for touch-down PCR. Each CDR3 protein gets one entry in TCRdb, which reprocessed the multiplex PCR reads and gives no DNA. The specimen's table records about 12,000 distinct CDR3 sequences. As for this clonotype: The antigen is unknown.

TRB was amplified from roughly 270 ng of peripheral blood genomic DNA per sample. The CDR3 is 14 residues long. Germline V gene sequence: CDR1 MNHEY, CDR2 SVGAGI. These data also featured in a second study, about T cell repertoires in aging, cancer and after chemotherapy.

This TCR derives from a human donor in good health. Material: peripheral blood. This chain connects TRBV6-5 to TRBJ1-6. The chain's CDR3 is CASSYSGVNSPLHF.